This TCR beta chain was sequenced for a study of tumor and adjacent non-tumor tissue in lung cancer. About this clonotype itself: Its antigen is unidentified. The junction shows a germline mismatch at one end, possibly a read error.

A modified ARM-PCR protocol with three rounds of nested PCR amplified TCRbeta. From the multiplex PCR reads, TCRdb called clonotypes with MiXCR, one entry per CDR3 protein. The data contain about 200,000 distinct CDR3 sequences, 70% to 75% of them singletons. No cell sorting was done before RNA was extracted from the tissue. General study points: In normal lung, the top 100 clones were significantly more dominant than in tumor. Tumor tissue had significantly higher TCR diversity than normal lung.

Sequencing used lung tumor tissue. This receptor was taken from a man in his sixties with non-small cell lung cancer.

The DNA for the CDR3 is TGTGCCGGCAGCTTGAGAACACTTGGGGGCAAGAGGCCCTACGAGCAGTACTTC. Protein product: CAGSLRTLGGKRPYEQYF. V is TRBV11-2 and J is TRBJ2-7, with a tentative D call TRBD1 (6 bases). The CDR3 totals 18 residues. Germline V gives CDR1 SGHAT, CDR2 FQNNGV. The full variable domain, in which reference TRBV11-2 and TRBJ2-7 provide the parts outside the CDR3, is EAGVAQSPRYKIIEKRQSVAFWCNPISGHATLYWYQQILGQGPKLLIQFQNNGVVDDSQLPKDRFSAERLKGVDSTLKIQPAKLEDSAVYLCAGSLRTLGGKRPYEQYFGPGTRLTVT.